This T cell receptor (beta chain) was profiled in a study of post-analysis software for immune sequencing data. Study-wide context: Included among the disease courses, which were recorded for the cohort, were relapsing-remitting, secondary progressive and progressive-relapsing multiple sclerosis.

Study-level points and caveats: There was significantly lower normalized Chao1 diversity in multiple sclerosis patients than in controls. Those samples that were prepared in the same batch co-clustered strongly by F measure. Roughly 5 TRBV segments, TRBV5-6, TRBV5-1 and TRBV20-1 among them, were found more frequent in patients than controls.

Germline V gives CDR1 SGHAT, CDR2 FQNNGV. V was clipped by 5 bases and J by 0 bases, with 10 bases between them. The CDR3 runs to 15 residues. To note about this clonotype: Its antigen is unknown.

Unique molecular identifiers were built into the TCR beta cDNA libraries. T cells numbering 1 to 10 million yielded roughly 500,000 cDNA molecules. Each CDR3 protein is one row after TCRdb ran MiXCR on the PCR reads. The table includes approximately 260,000 distinct CDR3 sequences, 35% to 45% detected once. This sequence joins TRBV11-2 and TRBJ2-2; D unresolved. Sequencing input: blood. This TCR came from a girl aged 5-17 years with multiple sclerosis. The CDR3 DNA sequence: TGTGCCAGCAGCCCCCTGGACCCGAACACCGGGGAGCTGTTTTTT. This gives the protein CASSPLDPNTGELFF.